The clone carrying this TCR beta chain showed up just once. The source of the sample is a study of T cells in Graves' hyperthyroidism and ophthalmopathy. Each person with ophthalmopathy scored at least 3 on the Clinical Activity Score, reached NOSPECS grade 4 or higher, and had been ill under 3 months. RNA transcripts were the template for amplifying TCR beta CDR3 regions. When the TCR CDR3 underwent first-round RT-PCR, the HTBI primer set was used. TCRdb used MiXCR to reprocess the multiplex PCR reads, holding one entry per CDR3 protein. The data contain roughly 40,000 distinct CDR3 sequences, 52% of them singletons. V lost 4 bases to trimming and J lost 9 bases, with 11 bases between them. Germline CDR1 SGDLS, CDR2 YYNGEE. This CDR3 comprises 12 residues.

The receptor was isolated from a man in his forties with Graves' ophthalmopathy. Sequenced: blood. This chain connects TRBV9 to TRBJ2-1, with D tentatively TRBD2 (5 bases). The CDR3 protein is CASSPGVGEQFF. As DNA, the CDR3 is TGTGCCAGCAGCCCCGGGGTCGGTGAGCAGTTCTTC.